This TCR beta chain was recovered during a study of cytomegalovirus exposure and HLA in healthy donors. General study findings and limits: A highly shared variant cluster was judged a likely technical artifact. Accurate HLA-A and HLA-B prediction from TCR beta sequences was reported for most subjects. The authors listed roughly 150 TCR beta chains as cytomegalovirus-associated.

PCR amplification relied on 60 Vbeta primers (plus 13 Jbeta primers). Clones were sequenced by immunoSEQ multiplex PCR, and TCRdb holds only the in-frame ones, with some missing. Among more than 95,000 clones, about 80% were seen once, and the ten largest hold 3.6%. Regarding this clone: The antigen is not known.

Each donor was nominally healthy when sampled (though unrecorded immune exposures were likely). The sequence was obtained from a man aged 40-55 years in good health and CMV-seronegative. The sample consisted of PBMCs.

The CDR3 DNA is TGTGCCAGCAGTGGACAGTATGGCACCTATGGCTACACCTTC. As protein: CASSGQYGTYGYTF. This chain connects TRBV2 to TRBJ1-2; D might be TRBD1 (5 bases). The V end was cut by 4 bases, the J end by 4 bases, with 13 bases between. The CDR3 runs 14 residues. Germline lookup yields CDR1 SNHLY and CDR2 FYNNEI.